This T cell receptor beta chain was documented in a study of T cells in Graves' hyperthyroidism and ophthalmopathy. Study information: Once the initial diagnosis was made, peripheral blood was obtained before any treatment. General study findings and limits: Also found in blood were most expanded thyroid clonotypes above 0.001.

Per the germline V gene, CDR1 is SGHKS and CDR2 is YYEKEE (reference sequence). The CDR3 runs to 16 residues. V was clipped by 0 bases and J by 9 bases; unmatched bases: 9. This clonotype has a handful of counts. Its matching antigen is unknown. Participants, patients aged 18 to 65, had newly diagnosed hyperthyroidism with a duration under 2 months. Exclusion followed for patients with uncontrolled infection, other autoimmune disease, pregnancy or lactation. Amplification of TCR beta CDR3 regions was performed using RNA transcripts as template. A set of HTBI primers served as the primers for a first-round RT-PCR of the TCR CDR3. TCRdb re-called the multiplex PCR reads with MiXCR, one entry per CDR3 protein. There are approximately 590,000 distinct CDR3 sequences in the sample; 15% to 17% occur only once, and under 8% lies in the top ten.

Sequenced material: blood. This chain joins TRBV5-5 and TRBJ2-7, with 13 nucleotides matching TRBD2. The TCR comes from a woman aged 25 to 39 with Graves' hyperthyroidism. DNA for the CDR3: TGTGCCAGCAGCTTGGCCCAGACTAGCGGGAGGACAGGGCAGTACTTC. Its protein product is CASSLAQTSGRTGQYF. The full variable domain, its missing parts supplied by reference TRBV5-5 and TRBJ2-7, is DAGVTQSPTHLIKTRGQQVTLRCSPISGHKSVSWYQQVLGQGPQFIFQYYEKEERGRGNFPDRFSARQFPNYSSELNVNALLLGDSALYLCASSLAQTSGRTGQYFGPGTRLTVT.